This T cell receptor (beta chain) was obtained from a study of long-term antiretroviral therapy in people with HIV (dated by TCRdb to 2022 to 2024). A note on the overall study: The earliest samples were collected about a decade before the 2015 WHO recommendation for immediate ART, when ART was typically delayed until CD4 counts fell. Whether ART initiation and durable HIV suppression were associated with changes in peripheral blood TRB repertoire composition and diversity was tested in a retrospective serial study. The cohort contributed about 180 cryopreserved PBMC samples from 30 to 35 adults with confirmed HIV infection, collected serially over a mean of around six years (range 1-12). Of the roughly 30 participants with HIV, approximately twelve were female. No cross-contamination during QIAcube processing turned up in test extractions that ran a monoclonal T-cell line alongside 30 to 35 polyclonal samples. Results and caveats for the whole study, not just this receptor: Compared with controls, HIV repertoires had narrower CDR3 length ranges, and the network structure pointed to an antigen-experienced repertoire that shifted only slightly toward naive after ART. The repertoire was dominated across all time points by expanded TRB clones identified before ART initiation, although this dominance was seen to fluctuate and to decrease in many PLHIV after ART. Because cell numbers in pre-ART samples were limited, unsorted PBMC were profiled instead of sorted CD4+ and CD8+ T cells. The samples span the years 2004 to 2017, and the ART regimens used may be less effective than current regimens. Inferences about post-ART repertoire changes were limited because no data were available on ART adherence, viral resistance or therapy changes. A significant increase in TRB diversity was found to be associated with ART initiation, although TRB diversity was observed to remain significantly below that of transplant donor controls even after long-term ART. Limited PBMC availability meant only the TCR beta chain was sequenced, without alpha chain pairing.

Inclusion was restricted to participants for whom at least one PBMC sample before ART initiation and at least two post-ART samples were available. Treatment was received in the United States of America by all participants with HIV. Before DNA extraction, cryopreserved samples containing about 1-11 million PBMC were thawed and washed. At the time of the earliest PBMC sample, participants with HIV were aged between roughly 23 and 60 years. PBMC samples from each participant spanned 1-4 timepoints before ART initiation and 2-8 timepoints after ART initiation, with a median of 7 samples. Serial HIV viral load, CD4+ T-cell count, ART history and demographic data were obtained for every participant. A Qiagen kit on a QIAcube was used to extract genomic DNA from unsorted PBMC, with samples processed in batches of 12. Taken from cysteine to phenylalanine, the CDR3 has 15 residues. The retained sequence is limited to the CDR3, 45 bases, with the frame set at the first base. V gives up 4 bases and J gives up 1 base, and the segment between their germline ends measures 11 bases. Taken from the germline V gene, the CDR1 and CDR2 loops are SGHTA and FQGNSA.

The immunoSEQ hsTCRB v3.0 assay was used at survey level resolution to sequence the TRB variable region. A depth of roughly 35,000-50,000 T-cell genomes per sample was targeted for TRB sequencing. Pooled TRB libraries were sequenced on an Illumina MiSeq with a v3 150-cycle kit. Per the authors' processing: Repertoire analysis was run in R within a reproducible Nextflow workflow that covered QC, data transformation and analysis. LymphoSeq2, an R package for exploring AIRR-Seq data, was used to implement custom analyses. After excluding a handful of samples that yielded fewer than 5000 total TRB sequences, some 180 HIV repertoires remained for analysis. Among the 180 or so HIV repertoires that were kept, 59 were collected before ART initiation and 120 to 140 were collected after ART initiation. Repertoires were downsampled to 5000 TRB nucleotide sequences, and summary statistics were averaged over 100 downsampling iterations. The analysis kept only TRB sequences whose CDR3 regions were at least seven amino acids long. Diversity was measured with a Shannon entropy-derived clonality score and the Gini coefficient. In the repertoire networks, any two of the top 5000 CDR3 amino acid sequences were linked whenever the two sequences differed by an edit distance of one. For TRB CDR3 amino acid sequences, GLIPH2 was used to predict antigen specificity groups and MHC restriction. CDR3 amino acid sequences were matched against VDJdb and McPAS-TCR to flag known CMV, EBV, HIV or tissue antigen associations. Pre-ART, post-ART and control groups were compared with Wilcoxon signed-rank tests and Holm-Bonferroni correction. As stored in TCRdb, this immuneACCESS dataset retains in-frame rearrangements with V and J assigned. A fraction of the clones does not appear; measured against another copy, unresolved V genes explain less than half of the discrepancy, and the remainder lacks a known reason. The V and J calls and clone size were taken over from that table, and D and trimming were inferred from the DNA. Present in this sample are about 26,000 clones, 86% of which were seen just once. 4.5% to 5.5% of the sample rests with the top ten.

About this clone itself: The antigen it binds to is not known. Within one base of it there is no much larger clone, and no base qualities were kept.

This receptor was identified in a man aged 40-49 years with HIV. The V gene is TRBV7-2 and the J gene is TRBJ1-5, with TRBD1 perhaps the D gene, on 5 matching bases. Sequences were derived from unsorted PBMCs, sampled 2.6 to 2.8 years after starting antiretroviral therapy. The nucleotide sequence is TGTGCCAGCAGCTCGAACGGGGCGAGCAATCAGCCCCAGCATTTT. This is translated as CASSSNGASNQPQHF.